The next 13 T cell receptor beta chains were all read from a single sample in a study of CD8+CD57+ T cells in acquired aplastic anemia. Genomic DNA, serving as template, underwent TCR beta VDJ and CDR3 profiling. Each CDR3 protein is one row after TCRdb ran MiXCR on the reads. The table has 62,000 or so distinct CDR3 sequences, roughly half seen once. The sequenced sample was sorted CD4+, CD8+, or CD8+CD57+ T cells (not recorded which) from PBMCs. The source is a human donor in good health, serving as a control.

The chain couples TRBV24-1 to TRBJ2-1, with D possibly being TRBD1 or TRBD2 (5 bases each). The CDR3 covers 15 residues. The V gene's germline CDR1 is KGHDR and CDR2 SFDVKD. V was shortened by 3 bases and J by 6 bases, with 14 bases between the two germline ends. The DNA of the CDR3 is TGTGCCACCAGTGATATGAGGGGACCCCCCAATGAGCAGTTCTTC. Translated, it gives CATSDMRGPPNEQFF.

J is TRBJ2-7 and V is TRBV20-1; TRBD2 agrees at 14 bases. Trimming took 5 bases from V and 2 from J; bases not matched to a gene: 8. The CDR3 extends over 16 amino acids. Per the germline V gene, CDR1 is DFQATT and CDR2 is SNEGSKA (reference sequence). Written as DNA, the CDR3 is TGCAGTGCTGCCCAAGGGACTAGCGGGAGACCCTACGAGCAGTACTTC. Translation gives CSAAQGTSGRPYEQYF.

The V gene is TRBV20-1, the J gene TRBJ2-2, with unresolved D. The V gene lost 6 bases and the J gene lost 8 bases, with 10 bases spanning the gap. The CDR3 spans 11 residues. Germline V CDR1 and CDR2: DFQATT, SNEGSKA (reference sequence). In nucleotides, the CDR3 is TGCAGTGCACCGTTGTGGGGGGAGCTGTTTTTT. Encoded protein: CSAPLWGELFF.

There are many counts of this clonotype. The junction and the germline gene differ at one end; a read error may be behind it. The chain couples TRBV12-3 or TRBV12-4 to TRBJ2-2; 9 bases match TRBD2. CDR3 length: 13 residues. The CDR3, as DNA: TGTGCCAGCAGTCTAGCGGGGAACGGGGAGCTGTTTTTT. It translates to CASSLAGNGELFF.

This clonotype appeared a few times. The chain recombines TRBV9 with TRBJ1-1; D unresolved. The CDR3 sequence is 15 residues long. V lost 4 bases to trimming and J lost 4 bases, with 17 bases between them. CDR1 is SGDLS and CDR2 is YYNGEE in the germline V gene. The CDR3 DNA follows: TGTGCCAGCAGCCCATGGACGGAGTTGGGCACTGAAGCTTTCTTT. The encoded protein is CASSPWTELGTEAFF.

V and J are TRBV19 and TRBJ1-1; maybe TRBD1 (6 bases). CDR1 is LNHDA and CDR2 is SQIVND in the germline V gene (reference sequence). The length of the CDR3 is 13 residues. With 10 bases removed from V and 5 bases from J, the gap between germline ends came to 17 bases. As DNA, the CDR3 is TGTGCCAAAGAATCCGGGACACCGACTGAAGCTTTCTTT. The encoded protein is CAKESGTPTEAFF.

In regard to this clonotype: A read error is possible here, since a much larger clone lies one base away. DNA of the CDR3: TGTGCCAGCAGCCAAGAGACAGGCCCTAACTATGGCTACGCCTTC. It translates to CASSQETGPNYGYAF. The chain has TRBV3-1 and TRBJ1-2; TRBD1 is a possible D gene (6 bases). CDR1 and CDR2 from the germline V gene are LGHDT and YNNKEL (reference sequence). The CDR3 totals 15 residues.

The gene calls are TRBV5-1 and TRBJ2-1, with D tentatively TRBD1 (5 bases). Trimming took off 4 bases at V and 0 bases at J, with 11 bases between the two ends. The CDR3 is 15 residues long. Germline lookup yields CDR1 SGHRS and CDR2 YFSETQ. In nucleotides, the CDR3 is TGCGCCAGCAGCCCGACAGTTAGCTCCTACAATGAGCAGTTCTTC. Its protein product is CASSPTVSSYNEQFF.

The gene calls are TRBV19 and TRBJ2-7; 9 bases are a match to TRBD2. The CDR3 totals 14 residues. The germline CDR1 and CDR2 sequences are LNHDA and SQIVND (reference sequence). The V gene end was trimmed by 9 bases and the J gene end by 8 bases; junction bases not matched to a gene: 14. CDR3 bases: TGTGCCAGCAGCGTAGGGGGACTAGCACACAAGCAGTACTTC. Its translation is CASSVGGLAHKQYF. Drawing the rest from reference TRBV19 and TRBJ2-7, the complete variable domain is DGGITQSPKYLFRKEGQNVTLSCEQNLNHDAMYWYRQDPGQGLRLIYYSQIVNDFQKGDIAEGYSVSREKKESFPLTVTSAQKNPTAFYLCASSVGGLAHKQYFGPGTRLTVT.

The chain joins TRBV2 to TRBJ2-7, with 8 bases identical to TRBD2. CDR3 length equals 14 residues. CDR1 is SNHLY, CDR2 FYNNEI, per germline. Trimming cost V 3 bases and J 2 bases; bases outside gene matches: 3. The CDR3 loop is CASSDWGLAYEQYF. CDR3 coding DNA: TGTGCCAGCAGTGATTGGGGACTAGCCTACGAGCAGTACTTC.

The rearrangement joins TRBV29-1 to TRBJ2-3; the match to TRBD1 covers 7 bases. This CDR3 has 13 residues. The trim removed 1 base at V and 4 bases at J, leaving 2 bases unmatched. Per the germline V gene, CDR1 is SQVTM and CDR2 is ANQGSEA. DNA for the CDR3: TGCAGCGTTGAAGGGCAGGGGGCAGATACGCAGTATTTT. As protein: CSVEGQGADTQYF.

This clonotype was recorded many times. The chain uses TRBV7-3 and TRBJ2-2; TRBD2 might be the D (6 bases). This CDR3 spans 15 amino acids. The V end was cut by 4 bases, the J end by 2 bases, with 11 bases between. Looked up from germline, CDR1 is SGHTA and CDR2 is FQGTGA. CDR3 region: CASSSPGTNTGELFF. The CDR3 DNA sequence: TGTGCCAGCAGCTCCCCCGGGACTAACACCGGGGAGCTGTTTTTT.

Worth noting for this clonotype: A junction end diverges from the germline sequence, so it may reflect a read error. For the CDR3, the DNA is TGTGCCACTCGGACCGGAGCTGGAAAATTGTTTTTT. Residues: CATRTGAGKLFF. This rearrangement joins TRBV7-9 to TRBJ1-4; no firm D call. Germline loops: CDR1 SEHNR, CDR2 FQNEAQ (reference sequence). The CDR3 totals 12 residues.